Each of the 20 T cell receptor beta chains below was sequenced from the same sample in a study of T cells in localized non-small cell lung cancer. Sequencing used immunoSEQ multiplex PCR; TCRdb keeps in-frame clones, though not all of them. This sample carries 5,000 to 7,000 clones, 85% of them seen once, and the ten largest clones take roughly 8.6%. The specimen was PBMCs, collected before any cancer treatment. These receptors all stem from a woman aged 40-70 years with stage II lung adenocarcinoma.

The chain employs TRBV2 and TRBJ2-1; a possible D gene is TRBD1 (8 bases). Germline V gene data show CDR1 as SNHLY and CDR2 as FYNNEI. V was cut by 5 bases and J by 6 bases, with 17 bases left in between. This CDR3 contains 15 residues. This CDR3 reads CASSQQGGLANEQFF. The DNA for the CDR3 is TGTGCCAGCAGTCAACAGGGGGGGTTAGCCAATGAGCAGTTCTTC.

This chain's CDR3 is CASSQGSQTGANVLTF. The CDR3 DNA reads TGTGCCAGCAGCCAAGGGAGCCAGACCGGGGCCAACGTCCTGACTTTC. The chain links TRBV4-2 to TRBJ2-6; D is uncertain. The germline V and J ends were trimmed by 1 base and 4 bases, with 11 bases remaining between them. The CDR3 contains 16 residues. CDR1 is LGHNA, CDR2 YNFKEQ, per germline.

V usage is TRBV5-1 and J usage is TRBJ2-7, with D perhaps matching TRBD2 (6 bases). Trimming left V 2 bases short and J 5 bases short, with 11 bases between. The CDR3 runs to 13 residues. In germline, CDR1 is SGHRS, CDR2 YFSETQ. As DNA, the CDR3 is TGCGCCAGCAGCTTTGGAGGGTACGACGAGCAGTACTTC. Translating it yields CASSFGGYDEQYF.

V is TRBV9 and J is TRBJ2-7, with TRBD2 matching over 8 bases. Germline loops: CDR1 SGDLS, CDR2 YYNGEE. The CDR3 spans 15 residues. The V and J ends lost 0 bases and 5 bases, in that order; junction bases with no gene match: 7. The CDR3 reads CASSVAGGPYDEQYF. The CDR3 DNA reads as TGTGCCAGCAGCGTAGCGGGAGGGCCTTATGACGAGCAGTACTTC.

The chain has TRBV4-1 and TRBJ2-1; D is uncertain. The V end was cut by 1 base, the J end by 1 base, with 11 bases between. Germline V CDR1 and CDR2: MGHRA, YSYEKL. The CDR3 is 16 amino acids. CDR3 coding DNA: TGCGCCAGCAGCCAAGTCAATCTGGTATCCTACAATGAGCAGTTCTTC. Its translation: CASSQVNLVSYNEQFF.

The chain employs TRBV6-1 and TRBJ2-5; 10 bases are a match to TRBD2. The CDR3 has 16 amino acids. J lost 5 bases, V lost 4 bases, and 10 bases had no gene match. Germline V gives CDR1 MNHNS, CDR2 SASEGT. This chain's CDR3 is CASSGRGSGGLETQYF. As DNA, the CDR3 is TGTGCCAGCAGTGGACGGGGTAGCGGGGGGTTGGAGACCCAGTACTTC.

This clone was found a few times. V is TRBV5-1 and J is TRBJ1-5; no clear D gene. V dropped 5 bases and J dropped 4 bases, with 10 bases sitting between them. The CDR3 covers 13 residues. Germline CDR1 is SGHRS and CDR2 is YFSETQ. CDR3 sequence: CASSEQLNQPQHF. The DNA for the CDR3 is TGCGCCAGCAGTGAACAGCTAAATCAGCCCCAGCATTTT.

V is TRBV11-2 and J is TRBJ2-1; D is unresolved. Per germline, CDR1 SGHAT and CDR2 FQNNGV. This CDR3 spans 15 amino acids. V lost 1 base and J lost 7, with 14 bases in between. CDR3 protein: CASSLGGNSWNEQFF. CDR3 sequence (DNA): TGTGCCAGCAGCTTAGGGGGAAATTCTTGGAATGAGCAGTTCTTC.

The rearrangement joins TRBV19 to TRBJ2-1; TRBD2 matches 11 bases. This CDR3 has 15 amino acids. Germline CDR1 reads LNHDA; CDR2 reads SQIVND (reference sequence). Trimming cost V 4 bases and J 7 bases; bases outside gene matches: 6. The CDR3 spells CASSNVAGGLNEQFF. CDR3 DNA sequence: TGTGCCAGTAGTAACGTAGCGGGAGGGTTGAATGAGCAGTTCTTC.

The J gene is TRBJ1-2, the V gene TRBV7-2; no clear D gene. The CDR3 covers 16 residues. Trimming left V 4 bases short and J 2 bases short, with 17 bases between. CDR1 and CDR2 (germline): SGHTA, FQGNSA. The chain's CDR3 is CASSSTTDPFNYGYTF. Written as DNA, the CDR3 is TGTGCCAGCAGCTCCACGACGGACCCTTTCAACTATGGCTACACCTTC.

Regarding this clone: A read error may produce the germline difference seen at one junction end. This rearrangement joins TRBV7-7 to TRBJ2-3; 8 bases agree with TRBD2. Germline V gene data show CDR1 as SSHAT and CDR2 as FNYEAQ (reference sequence). The CDR3 has 13 residues. The CDR3 sequence is CASSGSIADTQYF. DNA for the CDR3: TGTGCTAGCAGCGGGAGTATCGCAGATACGCAGTATTTT.

V gene TRBV7-9 combines with J gene TRBJ2-7, with 7 positions matching TRBD1. Germline CDR1 reads SEHNR; CDR2 reads FQNEAQ (reference sequence). The length of the CDR3 is 13 residues. The junction had 11 bases not matched to a gene; V was cut back by 8 bases and J by 7 bases. The CDR3 DNA reads TGTGCCAGCGGGCAGGGGGTGAAGGAAGAGCAGTACTTC. It codes for CASGQGVKEEQYF. Based on the CDR3 plus reference TRBV7-9 and TRBJ2-7, the full variable domain is DTGVSQNPRHKITKRGQNVTFRCDPISEHNRLYWYRQTLGQGPEFLTYFQNEAQLEKSRLLSDRFSAERPKGSFSTLEIQRTEQGDSAMYLCASGQGVKEEQYFGPGTRLTVT.

The rearrangement links TRBV6-6 to TRBJ2-3; 10 nucleotides agree with TRBD2. The germline V gene has CDR1 MNHNY and CDR2 SVGAGI (reference sequence). The length of the CDR3 is 16 residues. V lost 0 bases and J lost 1; bases outside the gene matches: 1. The CDR3 is CASSYSSGRGTDTQYF. In DNA, the CDR3 is TGTGCCAGCAGTTACTCGAGCGGGAGGGGCACAGATACGCAGTATTTT.

The chain is built from TRBV11-1 and TRBJ2-5; TRBD2 matches 7 bases. Looked up from germline, CDR1 is SGHAT and CDR2 is FQDESV (reference sequence). This CDR3 is 15 amino acids long. Losses at the gene ends were 3 bases for V and 2 bases for J; bases not matched to a gene: 6. Written as DNA, the CDR3 is TGTGCCAGCAGCTTCCGGACTAGTGGGCAAGAGACCCAGTACTTC. It codes for CASSFRTSGQETQYF.

The chain couples TRBV2 to TRBJ2-7, with 7 bases aligning to TRBD2. The V and J ends lost 10 bases and 1 base, in that order; junction bases with no gene match: 16. CDR1 SNHLY and CDR2 FYNNEI come from the germline V gene. The CDR3 contains 16 residues. CDR3 residues: CANSGGVSGVSYEQYF. In DNA form, the CDR3 reads TGTGCCAACTCTGGGGGGGTCAGCGGAGTATCCTACGAGCAGTACTTC.

The V and J genes are TRBV28 and TRBJ2-7; possibly TRBD1 for D (6 bases). Between the trimmed V and J ends, which lost 4 bases and 2 bases, there was a span of 15 bases. This CDR3 contains 15 residues. Germline loops: CDR1 MDHEN, CDR2 SYDVKM. CDR3 amino acids: CASSSGATSPYEQYF. The CDR3 coding sequence is TGTGCCAGCAGTTCAGGGGCTACCTCCCCCTACGAGCAGTACTTC.

V usage is TRBV9 and J usage is TRBJ2-7; 9 bases match TRBD1. CDR1 is SGDLS and CDR2 is YYNGEE in the germline V gene. Trimming cost V 0 bases and J 3 bases; bases outside gene matches: 4. The CDR3 contains 15 residues. CDR3 loop: CASSVAGTGHYEQYF. The CDR3 nucleotides are TGTGCCAGCAGCGTAGCTGGGACAGGGCACTACGAGCAGTACTTC.

V is TRBV28 and J is TRBJ2-2; no firm D call. This CDR3 is built from 15 residues. Trimming removed 3 bases at V and 1 base at J, with 9 bases between. Looked up from germline, CDR1 is MDHEN and CDR2 is SYDVKM. The CDR3 coding sequence is TGTGCCAGCAGTTTTCTAGTCCTGAACACCGGGGAGCTGTTTTTT. Translated, it gives CASSFLVLNTGELFF.

The chain couples TRBV2 to TRBJ1-1, with D possibly being TRBD1 (5 bases). With 6 bases removed from V and 0 bases from J, the gap between germline ends came to 8 bases. Looked up from germline, CDR1 is SNHLY and CDR2 is FYNNEI. This CDR3 spans 13 amino acids. Here the CDR3 DNA reads TGTGCCAGCAGGAGGACATTGAACACTGAAGCTTTCTTT. It specifies CASRRTLNTEAFF.

This clone appeared a single time. The CDR3 loop reads CASSVGNFGTGAYEQYF. In DNA form, the CDR3 reads TGTGCCAGCAGCGTTGGAAATTTCGGGACAGGTGCCTACGAGCAGTACTTC. The chain recombines TRBV9 with TRBJ2-7; 8 bases agree with TRBD1. CDR1 SGDLS and CDR2 YYNGEE come from the germline V gene. The length of the CDR3 is 17 residues. The ends lost 2 bases at V and 2 bases at J; junction bases unmatched: 12.